This TCR beta chain was sequenced in a study of T-cell reconstitution after alpha-beta-depleted transplantation in children. Looked up from germline, CDR1 is SGHAT and CDR2 is FQNNGV. The CDR3 is 12 amino acids. Trimming took off 6 bases at V and 6 bases at J, with 8 bases between the two ends. Whole-study results and caveats: Newly produced T cells mostly accounted for T-cell counts and diversity one year post-transplant. Surviving recipient cells, namely T cells and thymic progenitors, were the source of high day-60 TCRbeta diversity in some patients.

Worth noting for this clonotype: Antigen: not known.

Construction of the TCRbeta library involved unique molecular identifiers. One entry per CDR3 protein, called by TCRdb with MiXCR from the PCR reads. The repertoire consists of approximately 1,000,000 distinct CDR3 sequences, with about 29% occurring once and the leading ten covering roughly 30%. The sequences come from PBMCs, mostly from graft donor cells, collected 360 days after TCRalphabeta/CD19-depleted stem cell transplant. The origin of this receptor is a boy under two years old who had a stem cell transplant for SCID, so the T cells may come from the graft donor. The V call is TRBV11-2, the J call TRBJ2-2, with D unresolved. The CDR3 DNA is TGTGCCAGCAGGTTAATCGCCGGGGAGCTGTTTTTT. It yields the protein CASRLIAGELFF.